This T cell receptor (beta chain) was sequenced for a study of blood T cells in healthy people across ages (dated by TCRdb to the mid-2010s). For the study in its entirety: In model experiments, template switching captured about one uniquely barcoded TCR beta cDNA molecule for every two T cells. Using deep sequencing normalized with unique cDNA molecular identifiers, the study measured how TCR beta repertoire diversity changes with age. Donors were grouped into four age groups: young (average roughly 15 years), middle-aged (approximately 41), aged (about 59) and long-lived (less than 85). To avoid experimental bias, donors of different ages were randomly spread across the sequencing lanes. Two additional independent replicas of 1 million unique cDNA reads from the same blood draw were analyzed for two donors (one aged 18 to 29 and one aged 80 or older). Results the study describes overall, beyond this receptor: Because profiling used bulk unsorted PBMCs, naive and antigen-experienced compartments could not be compared conclusively. Observed TCR beta diversity correlated strongly with the percentage of naive T cells measured by flow cytometry. Observed TCR beta diversity per million T cells fell roughly linearly with age, and a significant reduction was already apparent by age approximately 41. Because the CMV infection status of the donors was unknown, age-related changes in expanded clonotypes may potentially have been confounded. Estimates of total diversity from one million sequenced T cells were regarded as lower bounds and underestimates. The long-lived group showed more naive CD4+ T cells, fewer expanded clones and increased TCR diversity than the aged group, suggesting age selection.

Library method: 5' RACE. The data were produced on an Illumina HiSeq 2500. The second PCR ran for about 7 to 11 cycles and used a J-beta primer mix along with a sample-barcoded 5' primer. A unique molecular identifier was introduced onto each TCR beta cDNA molecule by a template-switch 5' adaptor carrying 12 random nucleotides. At least 3 million CDR3-containing paired-end reads were obtained from each sample. All of the RNA was converted into first-strand cDNA using the Mint cDNA synthesis kit, with a TRBC-specific oligonucleotide serving as the primer. Following uracil-DNA glycosylase treatment, a first 18-cycle PCR with universal primers M1SS and BC2_uni_R was performed on all cDNA. Processing in the source paper ran as follows. Each sample was normalized by randomly selecting 1 million high-quality reads, each carrying a distinct molecular identifier. Instead of being binned into consensus sequences, reads that shared molecular identifiers were thrown out. MiTCR, set to a Q25 quality threshold and the strictest error-elimination algorithm, was used for CDR3 identification, clonotype clustering and error correction. A nonparametric unseen species model with Euler transformation was used to estimate lower-bound total TCR beta diversity. TCRdb trimmed public reads at Q25 via fastp, called clones via MiXCR and kept in-frame beta chains. Each record represents a unique CDR3 protein, reported with the most common genes and DNA among its rows. In this record, the V and J calls reflect TCRdb's handling and not the investigators' own analysis. The sample has some 790,000 distinct CDR3 sequences on record, 25% to 35% of them singletons. Jointly, the top ten make up 15% to 20% of the sample.

Systemically healthy Caucasian individuals from Russia, approximately 39 in total and aged roughly 6 to 100 years, were included as donors. About 10 milliliters of peripheral blood were drawn from each donor into EDTA-treated Vacutainer tubes. PBMCs were isolated by Ficoll-Paque density-gradient centrifugation, with at least 7 million obtained per sample. Total RNA, at least 6 micrograms per sample, was extracted from PBMCs with Trizol reagent. The percentages of naive CD45RAhigh/CD27high T cells were determined by flow cytometry on a PBMC aliquot from every donor. Unmatched junction bases come to 5, with V trimmed by 4 bases and J by 6 bases. From a lookup of the germline V gene, CDR1 and CDR2 are MNHEY and SVGEGT. Spanning cysteine to phenylalanine, the CDR3 consists of 14 amino acids. Only the CDR3 DNA stays, 42 bases, in frame from base 1. This clonotype came up many times. This receptor's antigen is unknown. Within one base of it there is no much larger clone, and no base qualities were kept.

The sample taken for sequencing was blood. This TCR came from a woman over 75 in good health. The chain is made from TRBV6-2 or TRBV6-3 and TRBJ2-1; 8 central bases correspond to TRBD2. The sequenced DNA: TGTGCCAGCAGTTCCATCCTAGCGGGCAATGAGCAGTTCTTC. It specifies CASSSILAGNEQFF.